The rows below give T cell receptor beta chains drawn from one sample of a study of cytomegalovirus exposure and HLA in healthy donors. TCRdb's table, derived via immunoSEQ multiplex PCR, lists solely in-frame clones and lacks some. The table includes 100,000 to 120,000 clones, around 78% detected once. Sequenced input: PBMCs. All receptors come from a male donor in good health and CMV-seronegative. The CDR3 runs from the conserved cysteine through the conserved F or W. D genes are given only for firm matches. A row's size may be missing; if present it is once, few, many or a size class.

j_call v_call d_call clone_size cdr3_nt cdr3_aa
TRBJ2-2 TRBV9 NA NA TGTGCCAGCAGTCAGGGACTTTTGAACACCGGGGAGCTGTTTTTT CASSQGLLNTGELFF
TRBJ2-1 TRBV29-1 NA NA TGCAGCGTTGGCGGACAATACAATGAGCAGTTCTTC CSVGGQYNEQFF
TRBJ1-1 TRBV5-1 NA few TGCGCCAGCAGCTTGTCCGGGGTGAACACTGAAGCTTTCTTT CASSLSGVNTEAFF
TRBJ2-1 TRBV27 NA NA TGTGCCATTCGGGACTACAATGAGCAGTTCTTC CAIRDYNEQFF
TRBJ1-4 TRBV27 NA once TGTGCCAGCAGTTTATCGCGATCCCGGGGTGAAAAACTGTTTTTT CASSLSRSRGEKLFF
TRBJ1-1 TRBV29-1 NA NA TGCAGCACCGGACATCGGAACACTGAAGCTTTCTTT CSTGHRNTEAFF
TRBJ2-1 TRBV27 NA NA TGTGCCAGCAGTTTATTCATCAGGGATGTTTCCTACAATGAGCAGTTCTTC CASSLFIRDVSYNEQFF
TRBJ2-7 TRBV6-6 TRBD2 NA TGTGCCAGCAGTTACTCGAACTCGGGGGGGTACGAGCAGTACTTC CASSYSNSGGYEQYF
TRBJ2-7 TRBV5-1 NA NA TGCGCCAGCAGCCCCGGCTACGAGCAGTACTTC CASSPGYEQYF
TRBJ2-1 TRBV4-1 TRBD1 NA TGCGCCAGCAGCCCCCGACAGGGACGTGACAATGAGCAGTTCTTC CASSPRQGRDNEQFF
TRBJ1-1 TRBV28 TRBD1 NA TGTGCCAGTTGTACAGGGGGACCCACTGAAGCTTTCTTT CASCTGGPTEAFF
TRBJ2-3 TRBV18 TRBD2 few TGTGCCAGCTCACCACAGGGGCGGGGGAGCACAGATACGCAGTATTTT CASSPQGRGSTDTQYF
TRBJ1-1 TRBV27 NA once TGTGCCAGCGGACGGCCAGGGAATGAAGCTTTCTTT CASGRPGNEAFF
TRBJ2-1 TRBV2 NA NA TGTGCCAGCAGTGAATGGTACAGGGCTAATGAGCAGTTCTTC CASSEWYRANEQFF
TRBJ1-1 TRBV19 NA NA TGTGCCAGTAGTTTCACCGGGAATGTAGCTTTCTTT CASSFTGNVAFF
TRBJ2-3 TRBV2 NA NA TGTGCCAGCAGTGTTACTTGGGCCTCCACAGATACGCAGTATTTT CASSVTWASTDTQYF
TRBJ2-2 TRBV4-1 TRBD2 few TGCGCCAGCAGCCAAGATCGACTAGCGGGAGACCCCGGGGAGCTGTTTTTT CASSQDRLAGDPGELFF
TRBJ2-2 TRBV7-9 NA NA TGTGCCAGCAGCAAAACGACAGGTGCGAACACCGGGGAGCTGTTTTTT CASSKTTGANTGELFF
TRBJ2-3 TRBV4-1 NA NA TGCGCCAGCAGCCCCCGGAGGGCGGGCCCAGATACGCAGTATTTT CASSPRRAGPDTQYF
TRBJ2-7 TRBV5-1 TRBD1 once TGCGCCAGCAGCCTCCGGGACAGAGGGAACGAGCAGTACTTC CASSLRDRGNEQYF
TRBJ2-7 TRBV14 NA once TGTGCCAGCAGCCAAGAACTCGCCGAGCAGTACTTC CASSQELAEQYF
TRBJ2-5 TRBV20-1 NA NA TGCAGTCACTATTTTAAGCAGACCCAGTACTTC CSHYFKQTQYF
TRBJ1-5 TRBV4-1 TRBD1 NA TGCGCCAGCAGCCAAGGAGGTTCGACAGGGAATCTTCAGCCCCAGCATTTT CASSQGGSTGNLQPQHF
TRBJ1-1 TRBV7-2 NA NA TGTGCCAGCAGCTTAATGGCTGGGAACACTGAAGCTTTCTTT CASSLMAGNTEAFF
TRBJ2-5 TRBV7-2 NA NA TGTGCCAGCAGCTTGTCTCCCCCCGAGACCCAGTACTTC CASSLSPPETQYF
TRBJ2-7 TRBV7-9 NA NA TGTTCCAGCAGCCTGGGGGGTCGGGAGCAGGGAGGCGAGCAGTACTTC CSSSLGGREQGGEQYF
TRBJ1-2 TRBV7-9 NA NA TGTGCCAGCAGCTTTAATGCAGGGGATGGCTACACCTTC CASSFNAGDGYTF
TRBJ2-2 TRBV6-1 TRBD2 NA TGTGCCAGCAGTGAACCTAGCGGGGCGAACACCGGGGAGCTGTTTTTT CASSEPSGANTGELFF
TRBJ2-3 TRBV19 TRBD2 NA TGTGCCAGTCGGACTAGCGGGAGGGGCCGCACAGATACGCAGTATTTT CASRTSGRGRTDTQYF
TRBJ1-3 TRBV6-1 NA NA TGTGCCAGCAGTTACATGGACACCATATATTTT CASSYMDTIYF
TRBJ2-3 TRBV5-4 NA NA TGTGCCAGCGGCCAATCCAGGGGTTACACAGATACGCAGTATTTT CASGQSRGYTDTQYF
TRBJ2-1 TRBV7-9 NA NA TGTTCCAGCACACACCGGGAAAGTGAGCAGTTCTTC CSSTHRESEQFF
TRBJ2-2 TRBV9 NA NA TGTGCCAGCAGCGCAAAGAACACCGGGGAGCTGTTTTTT CASSAKNTGELFF
TRBJ1-2 TRBV5-4 TRBD1 NA TGTGCCAGCAGCTCGAAGGACAGGGGCTATGGCTACACCTTC CASSSKDRGYGYTF
TRBJ1-2 TRBV27 TRBD1 NA TGTGCCAGCAGTTTACAGGGGGGACACTATGGCTACACCTTC CASSLQGGHYGYTF
TRBJ1-1 TRBV6-6 NA many TGTGCCAGCAGTGTCCCGACAGAGAACACTGAAGCTTTCTTT CASSVPTENTEAFF
TRBJ2-1 TRBV27 TRBD2 NA TGTGCCAGCAGTTCCCTAGCGGGAGTAACCTACAATGAGCAGTTCTTC CASSSLAGVTYNEQFF
TRBJ2-7 TRBV25-1 NA NA TGTGCCAGCACCGGGAGTACCGGCGAGCAGTACTTC CASTGSTGEQYF
TRBJ2-1 TRBV5-6 TRBD2 once TGTGCCAGCAGCGGAGTGACTAGCGACTCCTACAATGAGCAGTTCTTC CASSGVTSDSYNEQFF
TRBJ2-7 TRBV7-2 TRBD1 NA TGTGCCAGCAGCTTAGCCCCCGGGACAGGCTACGAGCAGTACTTC CASSLAPGTGYEQYF
TRBJ2-2 TRBV9 TRBD2 few TGTGCCAGCAGCGTTTTAGCGGGAGGCTCTGGCGCGAACACCGGGGAGCTGTTTTTT CASSVLAGGSGANTGELFF
TRBJ1-6 TRBV6-1 NA NA TGTGCCAGCAGTGCTCAAACAGATTCCCCATCACCCCTCCACTTT CASSAQTDSPSPLHF
TRBJ1-5 TRBV14 NA NA TGTGCCAGCAGCCAAGGACAGAGCAATCAGCCCCAGCATTTT CASSQGQSNQPQHF
TRBJ1-5 TRBV2 NA NA TGTGCCAGCAGCAGGGGCCCCGGGCCCCAAAATCAGCCCCAGCATTTT CASSRGPGPQNQPQHF
TRBJ2-1 TRBV15 TRBD2 NA TGTGCCACCAGCAGAGAACTAGCGGGAGGTGGTGAGCAGTTCTTC CATSRELAGGGEQFF
TRBJ2-2 TRBV18 TRBD2 NA TGTGCCAGCTCACCACGGACGGGAGGACAGAACACCGGGGAGCTGTTTTTT CASSPRTGGQNTGELFF
TRBJ1-1 TRBV7-8 NA NA TGTGCCAGCAGCTTATCGGGTGAAGCTTTCTTT CASSLSGEAFF
TRBJ2-7 TRBV6-5 NA few TGTGCCAGCAGCATAATGGGGGGCGAGCAGTACTTC CASSIMGGEQYF
TRBJ2-3 TRBV5-6 NA NA TGTGCCAGCAGCTTGGCGGCAGATACGCAGTATTTT CASSLAADTQYF
TRBJ2-7 TRBV2 TRBD1 NA TGTGCCAGCAGCACCGGGACAGGGGGCGAGCAGTACTTC CASSTGTGGEQYF
TRBJ2-7 TRBV10-3 NA NA TGTGCCACAGATCCAGGACAGACCTACGAGCAGTACTTC CATDPGQTYEQYF